A single sample is the source of the 20 T cell receptor beta chains below, sequenced in a study of CD4 T cells in relation to SARS-CoV-2 and coronaviruses. Clones were read by immunoSEQ multiplex PCR, and TCRdb kept only the in-frame ones, dropping some. The data contain 40,000 or so clones, 80% to 90% of them seen just once; the ten biggest clones take up 3.1%. The sample comprised memory CD4+ T cells from PBMCs. These TCRs come from an adult with COVID-19.

CDR3 residues: CASSFGPQETQYF. In nucleotides, the CDR3 is TGTGCCAGCAGCTTCGGACCTCAAGAGACCCAGTACTTC. V gene TRBV5-5 combines with J gene TRBJ2-5; unclear D gene. V was clipped by 2 bases and J by 2 bases, with 7 bases between them. Germline-derived CDR1 and CDR2 are SGHKS and YYEKEE (reference sequence). This CDR3 has 13 residues.

V is TRBV14 and J is TRBJ2-3, with 9 bases lining up with TRBD1. The germline CDR1 and CDR2 sequences are SGHDN and FVKESK. The J segment lost 6 bases and the V segment lost 4 bases, leaving 5 bases of the junction unmatched. The CDR3 totals 14 residues. In DNA form, the CDR3 reads TGTGCCAGCAGCCCTTTGACAGGGGGGGATACGCAGTATTTT. Its translation: CASSPLTGGDTQYF.

CDR3 amino acids: CASSGQQASYEQYF. The CDR3 coding sequence is TGTGCCAGTAGTGGTCAGCAGGCTTCCTACGAGCAGTACTTC. V gene TRBV19 combines with J gene TRBJ2-7; D is unresolved. The CDR3 covers 14 residues. Germline-derived CDR1 and CDR2 are LNHDA and SQIVND (reference sequence). Trimming removed 5 bases from V and 1 base from J, with 12 bases in between.

This clone was seen only once. CDR3 DNA sequence: TGTGCCAGTAGTCCCCGAAACAGGGGAGGCGGCTACACCTTC. Translating gives CASSPRNRGGGYTF. This chain joins TRBV19 and TRBJ1-2; 7 nucleotides line up with TRBD1. Per the germline V gene, CDR1 is LNHDA and CDR2 is SQIVND (reference sequence). V trimming: 5 bases; J trimming: 8 bases; junction bases outside the gene matches: 11. The CDR3 spans 14 residues.

The gene calls are TRBV6-2 or TRBV6-3 and TRBJ1-6; 8 bases fit TRBD1. The junction had 3 bases not matched to a gene; V was cut back by 0 bases and J by 5 bases. Germline assignment: CDR1 MNHEY and CDR2 SVGEGT. CDR3 length equals 16 residues. The CDR3 here is CASSYSWDRNNSPLHF. In DNA form, the CDR3 reads TGTGCCAGCAGTTACTCGTGGGACAGGAATAATTCACCCCTCCACTTT.

The chain carries TRBV29-1 and TRBJ2-3; 13 bases line up with TRBD2. Per germline, CDR1 SQVTM and CDR2 ANQGSEA. There are 14 residues in the CDR3. V dropped 7 bases and J dropped 4; count of bases not matched to a gene: 5. The CDR3 protein is CSAPGLAGADTQYF. CDR3 bases: TGCAGCGCTCCCGGACTAGCGGGAGCAGATACGCAGTATTTT.

CDR3 DNA: TGTGCCATCAGTGACTACGGACAGAACTATGGCTACACCTTC. Translated: CAISDYGQNYGYTF. The rearrangement joins TRBV10-3 to TRBJ1-2, with D possibly TRBD1 on 6 matching bases. Trimming took off 3 bases at V and 2 bases at J, with 10 bases between the two ends. The germline CDR1 and CDR2 sequences are ENHRY and SYGVKD. The CDR3 is 14 residues long.

This clone was counted once. CDR3 nucleotide sequence: TGTGCCATCAGCGCGATCAAGGGTGGGGACACCGGGGAGCTGTTTTTT. Translated, it gives CAISAIKGGDTGELFF. The chain combines TRBV10-3 with TRBJ2-2; D remains unclear. This CDR3 is 16 amino acids long. Trimming left V 6 bases short and J 3 bases short, with 17 bases between. Germline V gene lookup returns CDR1 ENHRY and CDR2 SYGVKD.

The CDR3 region has the DNA TGTGCCATCACCAGACAGCAGAACACTGAAGCTTTCTTT. Translating gives CAITRQQNTEAFF. The chain uses TRBV28 and TRBJ1-1; tentatively, D is TRBD1 (5 bases). Germline CDR1 is MDHEN and CDR2 is SYDVKM. Trimming took off 10 bases at V and 1 base at J, with 13 bases between the two ends. The CDR3 is 13 amino acids.

The J gene is TRBJ1-2, the V gene TRBV4-1; a possible D gene is TRBD1 (6 bases). V gave up 4 bases and J gave up 8 bases, with 23 bases separating them. Per germline, CDR1 MGHRA and CDR2 YSYEKL. The CDR3 contains 16 residues. The CDR3 loop reads CASSPRYRALPRGYTF. The CDR3 DNA follows: TGCGCCAGCAGCCCCCGTTACAGGGCCCTCCCGCGAGGCTACACCTTC.

This clone was seen just once. V is TRBV14 and J is TRBJ2-5; 7 bases line up with TRBD2. Germline CDR1 reads SGHDN; CDR2 reads FVKESK. The J segment lost 7 bases and the V segment lost 4 bases, leaving 9 bases of the junction unmatched. CDR3 length: 14 amino acids. In nucleotides, the CDR3 is TGTGCCAGCAGCCCTGCCGCGGGGGTCGGGACCCAGTACTTC. This codes for CASSPAAGVGTQYF.

This clone showed up just a few times. V usage is TRBV18 and J usage is TRBJ1-1; D perhaps matches TRBD1 (5 bases). The V gene lost 9 bases and the J gene lost 3 bases, with 17 bases spanning the gap. The CDR3 runs to 14 residues. CDR1 is KGHSH, CDR2 LQKENI, per germline. DNA of the CDR3: TGTGCCAGTTCGTCCGGGGGTTATGACACTGAAGCTTTCTTT. This gives the protein CASSSGGYDTEAFF.

CDR3 DNA: TGTGCCAGCAGCCAAGTATCCGGCAACGGGGAGACCCAGTACTTC. Amino acid sequence: CASSQVSGNGETQYF. The J gene is TRBJ2-5, the V gene TRBV3-1 (or the pseudogene TRBV3-2), with D unresolved. Trimming left V 1 base short and J 5 bases short, with 14 bases between. This CDR3 is built from 15 residues. Germline loops: CDR1 LGHDT, CDR2 YNNKEL (reference sequence).

The rearrangement links TRBV28 to TRBJ1-1, with D uncertain. The CDR3 loop spans 14 amino acids. Trimming removed 2 bases from V and 2 bases from J, with 9 bases in between. CDR1 is MDHEN, CDR2 SYDVKM, per germline. The CDR3 region has the DNA TGTGCCAGCAGTTTACAGGTCCTAAACACTGAAGCTTTCTTT. Its protein product is CASSLQVLNTEAFF.

This sequence joins TRBV11-2 and TRBJ1-4; 9 bases fit TRBD1. The CDR3 consists of 12 residues. Germline loops: CDR1 SGHAT, CDR2 FQNNGV. Trimming cost V 5 bases and J 15 bases; bases outside gene matches: 7. The CDR3 DNA is TGTGCCAGCAGCCCTGACAGGGGGTCGTTGTTTTTT. This sequence encodes CASSPDRGSLFF.

This clone was observed once. The chain carries TRBV12-5 and TRBJ2-5; 9 bases map to TRBD2. Germline V lookup: CDR1 LGHNT, CDR2 FRNRAP. V was pared by 0 bases and J by 1 base, with 9 bases of the junction left unmatched. The CDR3 covers 18 residues. CDR3 amino acids: CASGLVPQGSGSQETQYF. In DNA form, the CDR3 reads TGTGCTAGTGGTTTGGTACCTCAGGGTAGCGGGAGCCAAGAGACCCAGTACTTC. The full variable domain, its missing parts supplied by reference TRBV12-5 and TRBJ2-5, is DARVTQTPRHKVTEMGQEVTMRCQPILGHNTVFWYRQTMMQGLELLAYFRNRAPLDDSGMPKDRFSAEMPDATLATLKIQPSEPRDSAVYFCASGLVPQGSGSQETQYFGPGTRLLVL.

The chain combines TRBV5-1 with TRBJ2-5; 10 positions agree with TRBD2. After removal of 4 bases from V and 0 bases from J, the junction contained 6 bases not matched to a gene. Looked up from germline, CDR1 is SGHRS and CDR2 is YFSETQ. The CDR3 length is 16 residues. In nucleotides, the CDR3 is TGCGCCAGCAGCACGGGGACTAGCGCGTACCAAGAGACCCAGTACTTC. This codes for CASSTGTSAYQETQYF. Full variable domain (remainder filled in from reference TRBV5-1 and TRBJ2-5): KAGVTQTPRYLIKTRGQQVTLSCSPISGHRSVSWYQQTPGQGLQFLFEYFSETQRNKGNFPGRFSGRQFSNSRSEMNVSTLELGDSALYLCASSTGTSAYQETQYFGPGTRLLVL.

This clone was observed a single time. The chain uses TRBV9 and TRBJ2-3, with 11 positions matching TRBD2. The CDR3 runs 16 residues. Looked up from germline, CDR1 is SGDLS and CDR2 is YYNGEE. V lost 0 bases to trimming and J lost 2 bases; unmatched junction nucleotides: 2. In DNA, the CDR3 is TGTGCCAGCAGCGTAGAGGGACTAGCGGTCACAGATACGCAGTATTTT. It is translated as CASSVEGLAVTDTQYF.

The chain combines TRBV29-1 with TRBJ2-5; maybe TRBD2 (5 bases). This CDR3 has 12 residues. The V gene's germline CDR1 is SQVTM and CDR2 ANQGSEA. The V end lost 4 bases, the J end lost 7 bases, and 13 bases lay between the germline ends. The CDR3 reads CSVAERPGTQYF. CDR3 bases: TGCAGCGTTGCGGAGCGGCCAGGGACCCAGTACTTC.

The gene calls are TRBV6-1 and TRBJ1-3; tentative D call: TRBD1 (5 bases). CDR3 length: 19 amino acids. With 2 bases removed from V and 2 bases from J, the gap between germline ends came to 22 bases. Germline assignment: CDR1 MNHNS and CDR2 SASEGT. The CDR3 DNA reads TGTGCCAGCAGTGAACCCCTGGGTGGGGCCACCGTCCCTGGAAACACCATATATTTT. It is translated as CASSEPLGGATVPGNTIYF.